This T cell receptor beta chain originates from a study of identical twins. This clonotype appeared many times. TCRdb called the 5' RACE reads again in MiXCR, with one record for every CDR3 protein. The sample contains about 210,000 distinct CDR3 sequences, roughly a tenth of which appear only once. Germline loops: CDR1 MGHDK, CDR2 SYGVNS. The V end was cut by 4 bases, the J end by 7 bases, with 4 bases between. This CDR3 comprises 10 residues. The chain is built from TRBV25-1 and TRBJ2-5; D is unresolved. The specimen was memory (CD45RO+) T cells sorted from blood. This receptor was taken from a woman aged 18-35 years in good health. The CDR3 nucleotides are TGTGCCAGCAGTGGGGGGACCCAGTACTTC. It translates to CASSGGTQYF.